This T cell receptor beta chain was retrieved from a study of T cells in Graves' hyperthyroidism and ophthalmopathy (dated by TCRdb to about 2019). Context from the whole study: Peripheral blood samples were taken at initial diagnosis, before any treatment was given. The approximately 97 discovery patients were randomly divided into training and test sets at a 7:3 ratio. In several Graves' hyperthyroidism patients, the study also compared T-cell repertoires from thyroid tissue with T-cell repertoires from blood. After sampling, hyperthyroidism patients received methimazole starting at 30 mg daily, and ophthalmopathy patients received high-dose intravenous methylprednisolone. According to the paper, TCR Vbeta CDR3 sequencing was carried out on 120 to 150 peripheral blood samples, which came from approximately 43 ophthalmopathy, around 74 hyperthyroidism and roughly 17 progressor patients. Whether ophthalmopathy could be predicted prospectively was tested in an independent validation cohort made up of under 20 hyperthyroidism patients plus 17 patients who later progressed to ophthalmopathy. To identify TCR V-J signatures that set the groups apart, the researchers used a discovery cohort of approximately 98 patients, made up of around 42 with Graves' ophthalmopathy and about 60 with stable Graves' hyperthyroidism. The paper as a whole reports these results and caveats: No statistical method was used to set the sample size in advance, and investigators knew the group allocation. Most expanded thyroid clonotypes (frequency above 0.001) were also found in blood, which suggests that blood repertoires may mirror thyroid immune responses. A model built on a 13 V-J signature distinguished ophthalmopathy from stable hyperthyroidism, reaching roughly 88% sensitivity and about 81% specificity in cross-validation and 80%/75% in testing. In validation, progression to ophthalmopathy was predicted by the model with 70.59% sensitivity and just over 72% specificity, a median of approximately 6.5 months before onset.

A patient counted as having stable Graves' hyperthyroidism if no progression to ophthalmopathy occurred over 18 months of follow-up. The hyperthyroidism patients were between 18 and 65 years old and newly diagnosed, with a disease duration of less than 2 months. Exclusion was applied to patients with uncontrolled infections, other autoimmune diseases, pregnancy or lactation. Clinical symptoms, serum thyroxine and TRAb, thyroid ultrasound, and orbital computed tomography formed the basis for the diagnoses. Ficoll-Paque density gradient centrifugation was used to isolate PBMCs from 9.5 to 10 ml of fresh peripheral blood. Trizol reagent was used to extract total RNA, and RNA quality was then checked on an Agilent 2100 Bioanalyzer. CDR1 SEHNR and CDR2 FQNEAQ were looked up in the germline V gene (reference sequence). The CDR3 has 17 amino acids, counting the end cysteine and phenylalanine. CDR3 DNA only is kept here, 51 bases in frame from base 1. Relative to germline, V is missing 4 bases and J is missing 7 bases, with 13 bases of the junction outside any gene match.

Amplification of TCR beta CDR3 regions was carried out from RNA transcripts. The TCR CDR3 was subjected to a first round of RT-PCR using the HTBI primer set and the Qiagen OneStep RT-PCR kit. Libraries were constructed in a second round of multiplex PCR, after which size selection and purification were performed. Sequencing of the libraries was done on an Illumina HiSeq2000 using paired-end 100 bp reads. The authors' pipeline ran thus. Raw data were processed with SOAPnuke, discarding reads with adapters, uncalled bases, mean Phred below 15, or no exact constant-primer or identifier match. COPE v1.2.5 was used to merge high-quality paired reads, and clonotypes were defined as unique nucleotide sequences. MiTCR v1.1 was used to align the clonotypes against IMGT TRBV, TRBD and TRBJ reference segments. Only V-J combinations with frequency above 0.0001, covering 99% to 99.2% of repertoires, were analysed. The TCS score was defined as F50 (clonal expansion) divided by E x V (chaos), with BLOSUM62-based TCRdist calculated between CDR3 peptides within each V-J. Welch's t-statistics and random forest reduced fewer than 550 V-J features to 13, which were used in a naive Bayes classifier (R e1071). TCRdb applied fastp at Q25 and MiXCR to the public reads, then kept only in-frame beta chains. Each CDR3 protein gets just one entry, which takes the most common genes and DNA from the rows behind it. The V and J calls come from TCRdb's annotation, not from the publication. The sample has 600,000 to 750,000 distinct CDR3 sequences on record, roughly a sixth of them singletons. The ten largest make up 15% of the sample.

This clonotype was found a few times. This clone's antigen is unknown. No much larger clone exists at a distance of one base, and base qualities are not known. The specimen sequenced was blood. This receptor was obtained from a man aged 45-60 years with Graves' hyperthyroidism. This sequence uses TRBV7-9 and TRBJ1-4; 9 nucleotides in the junction match TRBD1. The DNA sequence is TGTGCCAGCAGCTACCGAGGACAGGGGTATATCGGTGAAAAACTGTTTTTT. Translation gives CASSYRGQGYIGEKLFF.